A single sample gave rise to the 30 T cell receptor beta chains below, sequenced in a study of cytomegalovirus exposure and HLA in healthy donors (dated by TCRdb to about 2017). Preparation of the library involved the immunoSEQ multiplex PCR assay. What TCRdb holds here is the immuneACCESS table cut down to in-frame rearrangements. Part of the clones is not present; checked against another copy, under half of the missing clones reflect an unresolved V gene, and the others are unexplained. The sample table shows fewer than 200,000 clones, and more than 65% are seen once. Approximately 3% of the sample is held by the ten biggest clonotypes. The sample was PBMCs. All receptors derive from a woman between 18 and 29 years old in good health and CMV-seropositive.

The chain recombines TRBV19 with TRBJ2-7, with D perhaps matching TRBD1 (5 bases). Trimming removed 3 bases at V and 4 bases at J, with 13 bases between. This CDR3 comprises 14 residues. Germline assignment: CDR1 LNHDA and CDR2 SQIVND (reference sequence). As DNA, the CDR3 is TGTGCCAGTAGTATGACCAGGGATGGTTACGAGCAGTACTTC. Translation gives CASSMTRDGYEQYF.

V usage is TRBV6-5 and J usage is TRBJ2-7; the match to TRBD2 covers 13 bases. In germline, CDR1 is MNHEY, CDR2 SVGAGI. The CDR3 contains 16 residues. Trimming cost V 4 bases and J 3 bases; bases outside gene matches: 6. The CDR3 DNA reads TGTGCCAGCAGTTTCCGAACTAGCGGGGGGGGCTACGAGCAGTACTTC. It specifies CASSFRTSGGGYEQYF.

The rearrangement joins TRBV27 to TRBJ1-5; no reliable D call. The germline V and J ends were trimmed by 6 bases and 6 bases, with 9 bases remaining between them. Germline CDR1 is MNHEY and CDR2 is SMNVEV (reference sequence). The CDR3 loop spans 12 amino acids. The chain's CDR3 is CASRTLSQPQHF. CDR3 in DNA: TGTGCCAGCAGAACCTTGAGTCAGCCCCAGCATTTT.

This clone was counted a few times. The V gene is TRBV2, the J gene TRBJ1-1, with a tentative D call TRBD1 (6 bases). The CDR3 totals 16 residues. Germline V gene lookup returns CDR1 SNHLY and CDR2 FYNNEI. Trimming took 6 bases from V and 0 from J, leaving 17 bases between them. The CDR3 region is CASSVSGGGMNTEAFF. The CDR3 region has the DNA TGTGCCAGCAGCGTTTCTGGGGGGGGCATGAACACTGAAGCTTTCTTT.

The J gene is TRBJ1-4, the V gene TRBV2; TRBD1 matches at 9 bases. The length of the CDR3 is 14 residues. Germline-derived CDR1 and CDR2 are SNHLY and FYNNEI. With V trimmed by 5 bases and J by 4 bases, 2 bases remained unmatched. Written as DNA, the CDR3 is TGTGCCAGCAGTTCGACAGGGGGTAATGAAAAACTGTTTTTT. Its translation is CASSSTGGNEKLFF.

The chain links TRBV14 to TRBJ2-7; tentative D call: TRBD2 (6 bases). The CDR3 contains 15 residues. The germline V gene has CDR1 SGHDN and CDR2 FVKESK. Trimming left V 1 base short and J 3 bases short, with 13 bases between. DNA for the CDR3: TGTGCCAGCAGCCAAGGGACTACTAATAACTACGAGCAGTACTTC. Protein sequence: CASSQGTTNNYEQYF.

The genes are TRBV7-9 and TRBJ2-5; the D gene is possibly TRBD1 (5 bases). V lost 3 bases and J lost 4, with 15 bases in between. CDR3 length equals 15 residues. Germline V lookup: CDR1 SEHNR, CDR2 FQNEAQ (reference sequence). CDR3 bases: TGTGCCAGCAGCTTCGGCAGGGCTGGGGTAGAGACCCAGTACTTC. Translating it yields CASSFGRAGVETQYF.

This sequence joins TRBV2 and TRBJ1-5; D call uncertain. With 7 bases removed from V and 7 bases from J, the gap between germline ends came to 17 bases. CDR3 size: 14 residues. Germline CDR1 SNHLY, CDR2 FYNNEI. The CDR3 sequence: CASTVVGSGQPQHF. DNA of the CDR3: TGTGCCAGCACTGTCGTCGGGTCCGGGCAGCCCCAGCATTTT.

The rearrangement links TRBV7-8 to TRBJ2-1, with a weak D call TRBD2 (7 bases). CDR1 and CDR2 (germline): SGHVS, FQNEAQ. This CDR3 is built from 15 residues. Trimming left V 5 bases short and J 3 bases short, with 14 bases between. CDR3 coding DNA: TGTGCCAGCAGCCGATCGGGGGGCTTCTACAATGAGCAGTTCTTC. This gives the protein CASSRSGGFYNEQFF.

The chain couples TRBV7-9 to TRBJ1-1; D remains unclear. The CDR3 spans 14 residues. Germline-derived CDR1 and CDR2 are SEHNR and FQNEAQ (reference sequence). Trimming removed 5 bases from V and 6 bases from J, with 16 bases in between. CDR3 DNA: TGTGCCAGCAGCGCCAGTATCGGGAGGTCTGAAGCTTTCTTT. Its protein is CASSASIGRSEAFF.

V is TRBV6-1 and J is TRBJ1-4; 10 bases agree with TRBD1. This CDR3 contains 14 residues. J lost 8 bases, V lost 10 bases, and 10 bases had no gene match. The germline CDR1 and CDR2 sequences are MNHNS and SASEGT. DNA for the CDR3: TGTGCCACCTCCCCGGGACAGGGGCGGGAAAAACTGTTTTTT. Protein product: CATSPGQGREKLFF.

The chain links TRBV13 to TRBJ1-5; 7 nucleotides line up with TRBD1. Germline CDR1 is PRHDT and CDR2 is FYEKMQ (reference sequence). CDR3 size: 15 residues. J lost 7 bases, V lost 3 bases, and 9 bases had no gene match. CDR3 DNA: TGTGCCAGCAGCTTCGGCAGGGGGGTTGGACAGCCCCAGCATTTT. This sequence encodes CASSFGRGVGQPQHF.

The rearrangement joins TRBV9 to TRBJ1-2, with 9 bases identical to TRBD1. From germline, CDR1 is SGDLS and CDR2 YYNGEE. The CDR3 length is 16 residues. The J segment lost 4 bases and the V segment lost 3 bases, leaving 10 bases of the junction unmatched. The CDR3 DNA sequence: TGTGCCAGCAGCGGACATCCGGGACAGGGAATCTATGGCTACACCTTC. Translating gives CASSGHPGQGIYGYTF. Full variable domain (rest looked up from reference TRBV9 and TRBJ1-2): DSGVTQTPKHLITATGQRVTLRCSPRSGDLSVYWYQQSLDQGLQFLIQYYNGEERAKGNILERFSAQQFPDLHSELNLSSLELGDSALYFCASSGHPGQGIYGYTFGSGTRLTVV.

The chain couples TRBV7-2 to TRBJ2-5; 10 bases are shared with TRBD2. The CDR3 runs to 14 residues. V trimming: 4 bases; J trimming: 9 bases; junction bases outside the gene matches: 8. Germline lookup yields CDR1 SGHTA and CDR2 FQGNSA. CDR3 region: CASSSTSGVWAQYF. The CDR3 DNA is TGTGCCAGCAGCTCTACTAGCGGGGTGTGGGCCCAGTACTTC.

This chain links TRBV5-4 with TRBJ2-3; maybe TRBD2 (6 bases). Trimming cost V 4 bases and J 2 bases, with 11 bases left between them. The germline CDR1 and CDR2 sequences are SGHNT and YYREEE (reference sequence). The CDR3 has 14 amino acids. This chain's CDR3 is CASSRGDFTDTQYF. As DNA, the CDR3 is TGTGCCAGCAGCAGAGGGGACTTCACAGATACGCAGTATTTT.

This clone was seen only a few times. The chain is built from TRBV2 and TRBJ2-7; tentative D call: TRBD1 (7 bases). Deletions cut 6 bases from V and 3 bases from J, with 18 bases between. This CDR3 contains 15 residues. The germline gives CDR1 SNHLY, CDR2 FYNNEI. CDR3 sequence (DNA): TGTGCCAGCAGCCCTAGCAGGGGGGCCAACTACGAGCAGTACTTC. Its translation: CASSPSRGANYEQYF.

There are a few counts of this clone. CDR3 region: CASSPGQGAYEQYF. In nucleotides, the CDR3 is TGTGCCAGCAGTCCGGGACAGGGGGCCTACGAGCAGTACTTC. This chain joins TRBV2 and TRBJ2-7; TRBD1 agrees at 11 bases. The CDR3 sequence is 14 residues long. After removal of 5 bases from V and 2 bases from J, the junction contained 2 bases not matched to a gene. Per germline, CDR1 SNHLY and CDR2 FYNNEI.

The rearrangement joins TRBV5-1 to TRBJ1-4; 7 nucleotides align to TRBD1. With V trimmed by 4 bases and J by 3 bases, 6 bases remained unmatched. Germline V lookup: CDR1 SGHRS, CDR2 YFSETQ. The CDR3 has 15 residues. The CDR3 DNA reads TGCGCCAGCAGCGTGAACAGGGGACCTAATGAAAAACTGTTTTTT. Protein: CASSVNRGPNEKLFF.

The rearrangement links TRBV6-5 to TRBJ1-2, with TRBD1 matching 8 bases. CDR1 and CDR2 from the germline V gene are MNHEY and SVGAGI. V shed 7 bases and J 6 bases; nucleotides not matched to a gene: 4. There are 12 residues in the CDR3. DNA of the CDR3: TGTGCCAGCACAGGGGGCGCCCATGGCTACACCTTC. Protein: CASTGGAHGYTF.

This clone occurred once. CDR3 DNA sequence: TGCGCCAGCAGCCACCCTCCGAGGGGGTACACTGAAGCTTTCTTT. This translates into CASSHPPRGYTEAFF. The genes are TRBV4-1 and TRBJ1-1, with a tentative D call TRBD1 (6 bases). Per germline, CDR1 MGHRA and CDR2 YSYEKL. V lost 3 bases and J 3 bases, leaving 14 bases between the germline ends. The CDR3 has 15 residues.

As DNA, the CDR3 is TGCGCCAGCAGCTCCCGGGGGGAGGTGGCTGAAGCTTTCTTT. It encodes CASSSRGEVAEAFF. The chain couples TRBV5-1 to TRBJ1-1; D perhaps matches TRBD1 (5 bases). The length of the CDR3 is 14 residues. The V and J ends lost 3 bases and 6 bases respectively, with 15 bases between them. Germline CDR1 and CDR2: SGHRS and YFSETQ.

The chain is built from TRBV11-2 and TRBJ2-2; D gene unclear. This CDR3 contains 16 residues. Trimming removed 0 bases at V and 4 bases at J, with 12 bases between. Per the germline V gene, CDR1 is SGHAT and CDR2 is FQNNGV. The CDR3: CASSLEGVGVTGELFF. CDR3 nucleotides: TGTGCCAGCAGCTTAGAAGGTGTCGGAGTCACCGGGGAGCTGTTTTTT.

The V call is TRBV10-3, the J call TRBJ2-1; 11 bases map to TRBD2. Looked up from germline, CDR1 is ENHRY and CDR2 is SYGVKD. The length of the CDR3 is 16 residues. J lost 5 bases, V lost 7 bases, and 10 bases had no gene match. In DNA form, the CDR3 reads TGTGCCATCATTGTTGCTAGCGGGGGGCTAGACAATGAGCAGTTCTTC. It is translated as CAIIVASGGLDNEQFF.

This chain links TRBV19 with TRBJ2-7; D perhaps matches TRBD2 (5 bases). This CDR3 is built from 14 residues. V lost 5 bases and J 4 bases, leaving 15 bases between the germline ends. Per the germline V gene, CDR1 is LNHDA and CDR2 is SQIVND (reference sequence). As DNA, the CDR3 is TGTGCCAGTAGTTTCGGACGGGATTCGTACGAGCAGTACTTC. Translating gives CASSFGRDSYEQYF.

V gene TRBV2 combines with J gene TRBJ2-1; perhaps TRBD1 as D (6 bases). Looked up from germline, CDR1 is SNHLY and CDR2 is FYNNEI. This CDR3 comprises 21 residues. Trimming left V 2 bases short and J 0 bases short, with 26 bases between. As DNA, the CDR3 is TGTGCCAGCAGTGAAAATAGTAAAAGGACAGAAGGAACAAGCTCCTACAATGAGCAGTTCTTC. Amino acids: CASSENSKRTEGTSSYNEQFF.

This clone has just one count. The rearrangement joins TRBV13 to TRBJ1-1, with no clear D. V shed 5 bases and J shed 4 bases, with 14 bases lying between them. Germline CDR1 and CDR2: PRHDT and FYEKMQ (reference sequence). The CDR3 has 14 amino acids. The DNA for the CDR3 is TGTGCCAGCAGCCCGAGCCTGGGGAGCACTGAAGCTTTCTTT. Encoded protein: CASSPSLGSTEAFF.

This clone was recorded only once. This chain uses TRBV4-1 with TRBJ1-6; D call uncertain. This CDR3 contains 17 residues. V was clipped by 1 base and J by 8 bases, with 18 bases between them. Looked up from germline, CDR1 is MGHRA and CDR2 is YSYEKL. CDR3 bases: TGCGCCAGCAGCCAAGGCTCGGCCAGAGGGTTTTATTCACCCCTCCACTTT. The encoded protein is CASSQGSARGFYSPLHF.

V gene TRBV5-1 combines with J gene TRBJ2-3; 8 bases are shared with TRBD2. Germline V gene data show CDR1 as SGHRS and CDR2 as YFSETQ. This CDR3 comprises 14 residues. The V and J ends lost 3 bases and 4 bases, in that order; junction bases with no gene match: 4. CDR3: CASSSLAVADTQYF. The CDR3, as DNA: TGCGCCAGCAGCTCACTAGCGGTGGCAGATACGCAGTATTTT.

In its sample, this clone was seen once. The chain employs TRBV19 and TRBJ2-7; 8 bases fit TRBD2. CDR1 is LNHDA and CDR2 is SQIVND in the germline V gene (reference sequence). The V gene end was trimmed by 5 bases and the J gene end by 2 bases; junction bases not matched to a gene: 5. CDR3 length equals 14 residues. The CDR3 reads CASSPSGGAYEQYF. The CDR3 DNA reads TGTGCCAGTAGTCCAAGCGGGGGAGCCTACGAGCAGTACTTC.

The CDR3 loop is CAIRNHRRAENYGYTF. The CDR3 region has the DNA TGTGCCATCCGTAATCATAGGAGGGCTGAGAACTATGGCTACACCTTC. The chain links TRBV10-3 to TRBJ1-2; D is uncertain. Deletions cut 8 bases from V and 2 bases from J, with 21 bases between. The CDR3 loop spans 16 amino acids. Looked up from germline, CDR1 is ENHRY and CDR2 is SYGVKD.